This section outlines one T cell receptor beta chain sequence together with its context. The antigen is unknown. The data originate from a study of response to subunit inactivated influenza vaccine. The study's findings and limits: Authors suggested that a seasonal influenza vaccination recruits few new T cells each time.

This CDR3 has 13 residues. CDR1 is LGHNA and CDR2 is YSLEER in the germline V gene. V dropped 4 bases and J dropped 7; count of bases not matched to a gene: 6. Via MiXCR, TCRdb re-called the RT-PCR reads, giving one row per CDR3 protein. Here the sample spans roughly 700,000 distinct CDR3 sequences, around 14% being singletons. Material: PBMCs from blood, obtained around two weeks before vaccination. The gene calls are TRBV4-3 and TRBJ1-1, with 7 nucleotides matching TRBD1. The clonotype was recovered from a man aged 45-65 years who received an inactivated influenza vaccine. The CDR3 DNA sequence: TGCGCCAGCAGCCGGGACAGATCCTATGAAGCTTTCTTT. It encodes CASSRDRSYEAFF.